Below, 2 T cell receptor beta chains from the same sample are listed, as sequenced in a study of blood T cell repertoires in COVID-19. The table came from immunoSEQ multiplex PCR; TCRdb's copy has only in-frame clones and leaves some out. The sample lists 150,000 to 200,000 clones; roughly 80% were seen once. Sequences were obtained from peripheral blood. The receptors originated from a woman aged 70-85 years with COVID-19, enrolled during active disease.

V is TRBV27 and J is TRBJ1-2; perhaps TRBD1 as D (6 bases). Trimming removed 3 bases from V and 2 bases from J, with 10 bases in between. Germline-derived CDR1 and CDR2 are MNHEY and SMNVEV (reference sequence). This CDR3 spans 14 amino acids. The CDR3 region is CASSFNRANYGYTF. As DNA, the CDR3 is TGTGCCAGCAGTTTCAACAGGGCGAACTATGGCTACACCTTC.

The chain combines TRBV30 with TRBJ2-5; weak D call: TRBD2 (6 bases). CDR1 GTSNPN and CDR2 SVGIG come from the germline V gene (reference sequence). V was trimmed by 0 bases and J by 1 base, leaving 9 bases between them. The CDR3 consists of 14 residues. CDR3: CAWSVLRGQETQYF. In DNA, the CDR3 is TGTGCCTGGAGTGTCTTGCGGGGCCAAGAGACCCAGTACTTC.